This entry is about one T cell receptor (beta chain). With random hexamers, about 0.45 to 1 ug RNA was reverse transcribed. Via MiXCR, TCRdb re-called the immunoSEQ multiplex PCR reads, giving one row per CDR3 protein. The sample carries approximately 180,000 distinct CDR3 sequences, approximately 96% recorded once. Through negative isolation, CD4+ and CD8+ T cells were obtained, while TEMRA cells were enriched using FACS. The V gene lost 1 base and the J gene lost 2 bases, with 12 bases spanning the gap. Germline lookup yields CDR1 LGHNA and CDR2 YSLEER. CDR3 length: 17 residues. This specimen belongs to a study of CD8 T cells in Susac syndrome.

The TCR originated in a human donor with multiple sclerosis. The rearrangement uses TRBV4-3 and TRBJ2-6, with D maybe TRBD1 (6 bases). Sample: CD4+ T cells from PBMCs. CDR3 amino acids: CASSQGTQGAGANVLTF. The CDR3 nucleotides read TGCGCCAGCAGCCAAGGGACACAGGGCGCTGGGGCCAACGTCCTGACTTTC.